This T cell receptor (beta chain) was sequenced during a study of T cell changes during pregnancy in multiple sclerosis (dated by TCRdb to the late 2010s). In the study overall: The study looked at changes in the T cell repertoire across pregnancy in women with multiple sclerosis.

V and J are truncated by 5 bases and 1 base respectively, leaving an intervening sequence of 11 bases. Reading the germline V gene (reference sequence) gives CDR1 LNHDA and CDR2 SQIVND. The CDR3, cysteine through phenylalanine, is 14 amino acids long. The retained sequence is limited to the CDR3, 42 bases, with the frame set at the first base. Of note for this clone: Which antigen it targets is not known. No quality values exist for individual bases; no much larger clone is one base distant.

Libraries were made using the immunoSEQ multiplex PCR assay. TCRdb took this table from immuneACCESS and kept in-frame rearrangements with V and J called. Such tables lack part of the clones; where checked against another copy, unresolved V genes explain under half of the gap, and the rest is unexplained. The sample includes roughly 68,000 clones, with 92% observed a single time. The ten largest clones capture approximately 1.5% of the sample. Sample: peripheral blood, taken in the second trimester of pregnancy. This TCR came from a female donor in good health, enrolled as a control in a pregnancy study. The V and J segments used are TRBV19 and TRBJ1-1; 6 matching bases give a weak D call of TRBD1. The CDR3 reads CASSPGVANTEAFF. The sequence in DNA is TGTGCCAGTAGTCCAGGGGTTGCGAACACTGAAGCTTTCTTT. Joined to the reference TRBV19 and TRBJ1-1 proteins, this CDR3 gives the full variable domain: DGGITQSPKYLFRKEGQNVTLSCEQNLNHDAMYWYRQDPGQGLRLIYYSQIVNDFQKGDIAEGYSVSREKKESFPLTVTSAQKNPTAFYLCASSPGVANTEAFFGQGTRLTVV.